This TCR beta chain was sequenced during a study of blood T cells in healthy people across ages. V lost 0 bases and J lost 6, with 17 bases in between. The CDR3 is 16 amino acids. Germline CDR1 SGHDN, CDR2 FVKESK. Study-wide results and caveats: Strong correlation was found linking TCR beta diversity to naive T cell percentage. Diversity figures derived from one million T cells were judged to underestimate the true value. Both naive CD4+ cell counts and diversity were greater in long-lived donors than in aged donors.

Combining a sample-barcoded 5' primer with a J-beta primer mix, a second PCR ran for about 7 to 12 cycles. TCRdb independently ran MiXCR on the 5' RACE reads; one entry per CDR3 protein. Of 1.5 million to 2 million distinct CDR3 sequences in the sample, approximately 30% were seen once. Donors were systemically healthy Caucasian individuals from Russia aged roughly 6 to 100 years. This clonotype has only a few counts. As yet, its antigen is unknown. The receptor's source is a woman in her 30s in good health. The sequencing sample was made of blood. The chain uses TRBV14 and TRBJ1-2; tentative D call: TRBD1 (5 bases). The CDR3 spells CASSQDFRPGSDGYTF. CDR3 in DNA: TGTGCCAGCAGCCAAGATTTCCGGCCAGGGAGTGATGGCTACACCTTC. The variable domain in full, with the rest retrieved from reference TRBV14 and TRBJ1-2, is EAGVTQFPSHSVIEKGQTVTLRCDPISGHDNLYWYRRVMGKEIKFLLHFVKESKQDESGMPNNRFLAERTGGTYSTLKVQPAELEDSGVYFCASSQDFRPGSDGYTFGSGTRLTVV.